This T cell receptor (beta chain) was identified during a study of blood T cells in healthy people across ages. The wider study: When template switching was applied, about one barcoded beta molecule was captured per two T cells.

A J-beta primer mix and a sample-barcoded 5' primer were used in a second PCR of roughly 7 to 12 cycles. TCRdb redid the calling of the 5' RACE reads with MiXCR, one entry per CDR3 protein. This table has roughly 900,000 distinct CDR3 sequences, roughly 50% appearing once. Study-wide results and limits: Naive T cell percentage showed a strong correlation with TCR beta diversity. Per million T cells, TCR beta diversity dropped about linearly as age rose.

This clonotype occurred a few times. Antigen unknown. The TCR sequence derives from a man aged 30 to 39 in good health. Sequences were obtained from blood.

Here the CDR3 DNA reads TGTGCCATAAGGACCGCAAACACCGGGGAGCTGTTTTTT. Translated, it gives CAIRTANTGELFF. This chain connects TRBV10-3 to TRBJ2-2; the D is unclear. CDR1 ENHRY and CDR2 SYGVKD come from the germline V gene. CDR3 length: 13 amino acids. Trimming took 9 bases from V and 2 from J, leaving 10 bases between them.